These 6 T cell receptor beta chains share one sample of origin, sequenced in a study of CD8+CD57+ T cells in acquired aplastic anemia. Genomic DNA provided the template from which TCR beta VDJ and CDR3 profiles were obtained. TCRdb ran MiXCR on the reads and lists one entry per CDR3 protein. The sample yields hundreds of thousands of distinct CDR3 sequences, roughly 34% seen once. All sequencing subjects had displayed CD8+CD57+ cell expansion on flow cytometry. Sequenced sample: sorted CD4+, CD8+, or CD8+CD57+ T cells (not recorded which) from PBMCs. These receptors all stem from a human donor with aplastic anemia.

The rearrangement joins TRBV2 to TRBJ2-7; TRBD1 aligns across 10 bases. The V segment lost 5 bases and the J segment 6 bases; nucleotides outside the gene matches: 4. The CDR3 has 13 amino acids. Germline V CDR1 and CDR2: SNHLY, FYNNEI. Written as DNA, the CDR3 is TGTGCCAGCAGTACGGACAGGGGGGGCGAGCAGTACTTC. Translation: CASSTDRGGEQYF.

In this sample, this clonotype turned up once. A much larger clone lies a single base off, so this may be a read error. The gene calls are TRBV2 and TRBJ1-2, with D uncertain. This CDR3 contains 14 residues. V gave up 11 bases and J gave up 7 bases, with 23 bases separating them. Germline V gene data show CDR1 as SNHLY and CDR2 as FYNNEI. CDR3 amino acids: CADKDDPSKSGYTF. The DNA for the CDR3 is TGTGCCGACAAAGATGACCCCTCGAAGAGTGGCTACACCTTC.

The J gene is TRBJ1-2, the V gene TRBV7-9, with 9 bases lining up with TRBD1. With 5 bases clipped from V and 2 bases from J, the junction kept 6 bases outside the gene matches. CDR1 and CDR2 (germline): SEHNR, FQNEAQ (reference sequence). The CDR3 runs 15 residues. For the CDR3, the DNA is TGTGCCAGCAGCACATGGGACAGGGTGAACTATGGCTACACCTTC. It yields the protein CASSTWDRVNYGYTF. Complete variable domain (other parts from reference TRBV7-9 and TRBJ1-2): DTGVSQNPRHKITKRGQNVTFRCDPISEHNRLYWYRQTLGQGPEFLTYFQNEAQLEKSRLLSDRFSAERPKGSFSTLEIQRTEQGDSAMYLCASSTWDRVNYGYTFGSGTRLTVV.

The genes are TRBV5-6 and TRBJ1-2; tentatively, D is TRBD1 (6 bases). The germline gives CDR1 SGHDT, CDR2 YYEEEE. This CDR3 spans 17 amino acids. V lost 5 bases and J 3 bases, leaving 23 bases between the germline ends. The CDR3 nucleotides are TGTGCCAGCAGTTCCCCACAGGGTTCTCCTCGGGACTATGGCTACACCTTC. Its translation: CASSSPQGSPRDYGYTF.

The table lists this clonotype with a few counts. V and J are TRBV10-1 and TRBJ2-7, with unresolved D. The DNA end is a closer match to TRBJ2-1, so the J assignment may be wrong. This CDR3 spans 16 amino acids. Germline values: CDR1 WNHNN, CDR2 SYGVQD (reference sequence). CDR3 sequence (DNA): TGCGCCAGCAGTGAAGTGAACACGGTGGGGTACAATGAGCAGTTCTTC. It specifies CASSEVNTVGYNEQFF.

As to this clonotype: A much larger clone differs from this one at a single base, so this may be a read error. This sequence joins TRBV7-8 and TRBJ2-5, with TRBD2 as a possible D gene (7 bases). The CDR3 spans 15 residues. Germline V CDR1 and CDR2: SGHVS, FQNEAQ. Trimming took off 6 bases at V and 5 bases at J, with 19 bases between the two ends. CDR3 coding DNA: TGTGCCAGCAGGCTAGCGGAAGGGGGTCGGGAGACCCAGTACTTC. It translates to CASRLAEGGRETQYF.